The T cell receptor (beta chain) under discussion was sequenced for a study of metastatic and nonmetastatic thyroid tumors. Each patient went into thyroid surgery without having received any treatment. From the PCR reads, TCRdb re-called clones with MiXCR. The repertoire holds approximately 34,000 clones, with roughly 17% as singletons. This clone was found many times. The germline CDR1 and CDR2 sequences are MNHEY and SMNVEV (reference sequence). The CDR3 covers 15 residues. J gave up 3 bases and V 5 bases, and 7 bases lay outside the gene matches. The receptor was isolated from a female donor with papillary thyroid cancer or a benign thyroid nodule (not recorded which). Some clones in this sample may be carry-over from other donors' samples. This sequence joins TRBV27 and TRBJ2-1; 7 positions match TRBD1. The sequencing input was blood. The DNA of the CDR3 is TGTGCCAGCAGTGCAGGGGGTATTCTCTACAATGAGCAGTTCTTC. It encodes CASSAGGILYNEQFF.